These 23 T cell receptor beta chains were sequenced from one sample in a study of control samples from healthy donors and cancer patients. Method: immunoSEQ multiplex PCR; TCRdb's copy keeps in-frame clones and lacks some. The sample consists of approximately 89,000 clones, roughly 86% of them appearing once. The material sequenced was blood. The receptor set was obtained from a man younger than 40 in good health.

The rearrangement joins TRBV7-9 to TRBJ1-6; no reliable D call. This CDR3 has 14 residues. CDR1 and CDR2 from the germline V gene are SEHNR and FQNEAQ (reference sequence). Trimming pared 3 bases from V and 4 bases from J, leaving 7 bases between. Written as DNA, the CDR3 is TGTGCCAGCAGCTTGGAACAGTATAATTCACCCCTCCACTTT. Amino acids: CASSLEQYNSPLHF.

V is TRBV27 and J is TRBJ2-1, with 16 bases that match TRBD2. Germline V CDR1 and CDR2: MNHEY, SMNVEV (reference sequence). V lost 6 bases and J lost 7; bases outside the gene matches: 6. This CDR3 contains 16 residues. The CDR3 protein is CASRGTSGGARNEQFF. CDR3 coding DNA: TGTGCCAGCAGGGGGACTAGCGGGGGGGCTAGGAATGAGCAGTTCTTC.

This rearrangement joins TRBV19 to TRBJ2-1; 12 positions agree with TRBD1. This CDR3 has 15 amino acids. The V segment lost 1 base and the J segment 8 bases; nucleotides outside the gene matches: 3. CDR1 LNHDA and CDR2 SQIVND come from the germline V gene (reference sequence). This CDR3 is CASSIGGQGADEQFF. The CDR3, as DNA: TGTGCCAGTAGTATAGGGGGACAGGGGGCTGATGAGCAGTTCTTC.

The chain carries TRBV11-1 and TRBJ2-1, with TRBD1 matching over 10 bases. The junction had 6 bases not matched to a gene; V was cut back by 4 bases and J by 6 bases. The germline V gene has CDR1 SGHAT and CDR2 FQDESV (reference sequence). This CDR3 has 15 residues. CDR3 sequence: CASSSGTGVPNEQFF. CDR3 in DNA: TGTGCCAGCAGCTCCGGGACAGGGGTCCCCAATGAGCAGTTCTTC.

The rearrangement uses TRBV2 and TRBJ1-2, with D possibly being TRBD1 (5 bases). CDR3 length: 17 amino acids. Deletions cut 10 bases from V and 0 bases from J, with 24 bases between. The germline gives CDR1 SNHLY, CDR2 FYNNEI. The CDR3 coding sequence is TGTGCCACCCTACGAGAGGCAGGGTGGACTTCTAACTATGGCTACACCTTC. Translated, it gives CATLREAGWTSNYGYTF.

The chain employs TRBV6-5 and TRBJ1-2; D is unresolved. V was clipped by 2 bases and J by 2 bases, with 6 bases between them. The CDR3 sequence is 13 residues long. CDR1 MNHEY and CDR2 SVGAGI come from the germline V gene. CDR3 in DNA: TGTGCCAGCAGTTACAACCGAAACTATGGCTACACCTTC. It specifies CASSYNRNYGYTF.

This chain links TRBV2 with TRBJ1-1, with TRBD1 as a possible D gene (5 bases). CDR3 length: 13 amino acids. Germline values: CDR1 SNHLY, CDR2 FYNNEI. The ends were cut back, 6 bases at V and 0 bases at J, with 8 bases in the middle. This chain's CDR3 is CASSQTVNTEAFF. The CDR3 DNA reads TGTGCCAGCAGCCAGACAGTGAACACTGAAGCTTTCTTT.

This clone was counted a single time. The genes are TRBV6-5 and TRBJ1-2, with TRBD1 as a possible D gene (6 bases). The CDR3 spans 14 residues. V shed 5 bases and J shed 5 bases, with 15 bases lying between them. The germline gives CDR1 MNHEY, CDR2 SVGAGI. CDR3 nucleotides: TGTGCCAGCAGTCAAACACAGGGCGCATATGGCTACACCTTC. Translated, it gives CASSQTQGAYGYTF.

The genes are TRBV12-5 and TRBJ1-6, with 7 bases fitting TRBD1. V lost 1 base, J lost 7 bases, and 4 bases stayed unmatched. The CDR3 is made up of 15 amino acids. Germline CDR1 LGHNT, CDR2 FRNRAP. CDR3 amino acids: CASGLGDRVNSPLHF. The CDR3 nucleotides read TGTGCTAGTGGTTTGGGCGACAGGGTGAATTCACCCCTCCACTTT.

This sequence joins TRBV6-5 and TRBJ1-3; D is possibly TRBD1 (6 bases). V gave up 6 bases and J gave up 0 bases, with 12 bases separating them. In germline, CDR1 is MNHEY, CDR2 SVGAGI. The CDR3 extends over 15 amino acids. Here the CDR3 DNA reads TGTGCCAGCAGACAAGACAGGCCCTCTGGAAACACCATATATTTT. Its translation is CASRQDRPSGNTIYF.

The rearrangement uses TRBV11-2 and TRBJ1-2; no clear D gene. The CDR3 has 12 amino acids. Germline CDR1 and CDR2: SGHAT and FQNNGV. The V and J ends lost 0 bases and 6 bases respectively, with 5 bases between them. Here the CDR3 reads CASSLDGHGYTF. CDR3 coding DNA: TGTGCCAGCAGCTTAGATGGCCATGGCTACACCTTC.

The chain carries TRBV29-1 and TRBJ2-4; 8 positions agree with TRBD1. This CDR3 comprises 12 residues. With V trimmed by 5 bases and J by 7 bases, 4 bases remained unmatched. Germline V gene data show CDR1 as SQVTM and CDR2 as ANQGSEA. The CDR3 loop is CSVSTGGNIQYF. In DNA form, the CDR3 reads TGCAGCGTTTCAACAGGGGGTAACATTCAGTACTTC.

V usage is TRBV5-1 and J usage is TRBJ2-5, with D tentatively TRBD2 (6 bases). Germline lookup yields CDR1 SGHRS and CDR2 YFSETQ. The germline V and J ends were trimmed by 1 base and 4 bases, with 14 bases remaining between them. CDR3 length equals 15 residues. The CDR3 sequence is CASSLIGGRRETQYF. CDR3 coding DNA: TGCGCCAGCAGCTTGATCGGGGGACGGCGAGAGACCCAGTACTTC.

The rearrangement joins TRBV7-8 to TRBJ1-2, with D hard to call. V lost 1 base to trimming and J lost 0 bases, with 6 bases between them. The CDR3 is made up of 14 amino acids. Germline values: CDR1 SGHVS, CDR2 FQNEAQ. The CDR3: CASSLGTANYGYTF. For the CDR3, the DNA is TGTGCCAGCAGCTTAGGGACCGCTAACTATGGCTACACCTTC.

The CDR3 DNA follows: TGTGCCTGGAGTGCGGCAGAGAACACTGAAGCTTTCTTT. It translates to CAWSAAENTEAFF. The gene calls are TRBV30 and TRBJ1-1, with D unclear. The V and J ends lost 1 base and 1 base respectively, with 7 bases between them. This CDR3 contains 13 residues. Germline V gene data show CDR1 as GTSNPN and CDR2 as SVGIG (reference sequence).

Only one count was recorded for this clone. This chain links TRBV9 with TRBJ2-3; D is unresolved. The CDR3 totals 13 residues. Trimming left V 4 bases short and J 6 bases short, with 12 bases between. Germline values: CDR1 SGDLS, CDR2 YYNGEE. CDR3 sequence reads: CASSPQDGDTQYF. The DNA of the CDR3 is TGTGCCAGCAGCCCTCAAGATGGGGATACGCAGTATTTT.

This clone appeared a few times. V gene TRBV7-2 combines with J gene TRBJ2-5; D gene unclear. This CDR3 has 11 amino acids. V was pared by 5 bases and J by 6 bases, with 7 bases between. Germline lookup yields CDR1 SGHTA and CDR2 FQGNSA. Here the CDR3 DNA reads TGTGCCAGCAGCCAACGGCAGACCCAGTACTTC. Translated, it gives CASSQRQTQYF.

On this clone itself: The sample has other DNA sequences that encode this CDR3 too. V and J are TRBV9 and TRBJ1-1; D is perhaps TRBD1 (5 bases). Germline values: CDR1 SGDLS, CDR2 YYNGEE. Trimming cost V 3 bases and J 2 bases, with 8 bases left between them. The CDR3 consists of 13 residues. CDR3 DNA: TGTGCCAGCAGCGCCCAGGGTAACACTGAAGCTTTCTTT. This translates into CASSAQGNTEAFF.

The CDR3 region is CSGRDRGNEKLFF. The CDR3 DNA sequence: TGCAGCGGCCGGGACAGGGGGAATGAAAAACTGTTTTTT. This chain uses TRBV29-1 with TRBJ1-4; 11 bases fit TRBD1. V shed 7 bases and J 5 bases; nucleotides not matched to a gene: 3. Germline-derived CDR1 and CDR2 are SQVTM and ANQGSEA. This CDR3 has 13 residues. The full variable domain, its missing parts supplied by reference TRBV29-1 and TRBJ1-4, is SAVISQKPSRDICQRGTSLTIQCQVDSQVTMMFWYRQQPGQSLTLIATANQGSEATYESGFVIDKFPISRPNLTFSTLTVSNMSPEDSSIYLCSGRDRGNEKLFFGSGTQLSVL.

The V and J genes are TRBV5-6 and TRBJ1-2; D call uncertain. V lost 2 bases, J lost 2 bases, and 10 bases lay in between. This CDR3 has 14 residues. Per the germline V gene, CDR1 is SGHDT and CDR2 is YYEEEE. In DNA, the CDR3 is TGTGCCAGCAGCTTATACCTAGAAAACTATGGCTACACCTTC. Amino acids: CASSLYLENYGYTF.

The rearrangement joins TRBV9 to TRBJ1-1, with TRBD1 matching over 7 bases. The CDR3 is made up of 14 amino acids. Germline lookup yields CDR1 SGDLS and CDR2 YYNGEE. V dropped 4 bases and J dropped 3; count of bases not matched to a gene: 6. CDR3 in amino acids: CASSTGDLDTEAFF. CDR3 coding DNA: TGTGCCAGCAGCACAGGGGATTTGGACACTGAAGCTTTCTTT.

This rearrangement joins TRBV10-3 to TRBJ2-2, with D possibly matching TRBD1 (7 bases). This CDR3 region has 16 residues. V was cut by 4 bases and J by 4 bases, with 16 bases left in between. Germline V gene sequence: CDR1 ENHRY, CDR2 SYGVKD. CDR3 in amino acids: CAISVGGGDITGELFF. The CDR3 bases are TGTGCCATCAGTGTAGGAGGGGGCGATATCACCGGGGAGCTGTTTTTT.

The V and J genes are TRBV30 and TRBJ2-2; D gene uncertain. The V end lost 1 base, the J end lost 5 bases, and 11 bases lay between the germline ends. The CDR3 is made up of 14 amino acids. Per the germline V gene, CDR1 is GTSNPN and CDR2 is SVGIG (reference sequence). This chain's CDR3 is CAWSAPGRTGELFF. For the CDR3, the DNA is TGTGCCTGGAGTGCCCCCGGAAGAACCGGGGAGCTGTTTTTT.